A selection of T cell receptor beta chains follows, all from one sample in a study of molecular identifiers for immune sequencing clone quantification. One entry per CDR3 protein, called by TCRdb with MiXCR from the PCR reads. The sample lists about 100,000 distinct CDR3 sequences; under 25% were seen once. The sample consisted of naive CD8+ T cells from blood, with Jurkat cell RNA spiked in. These receptors originate from a human donor in good health. Some libraries in this study had Jurkat cell RNA spiked in. Both conserved end residues are trimmed from each CDR3. D genes are given only for firm matches.

TRBV15 | TRBD2 | ATSNGGSYTGELF
TRBV4-1 | . | ASSQWLAQETQY
TRBV10-3 | . | AISESFAQIGAKNIQY
TRBV28 | TRBD1 | ASSSRTGGGLIGAF
TRBV20-1 | TRBD1 | SARTGVRETQY
TRBV7-9 | . | ASSLVPHYEQY
TRBV4-3 | . | ASSQDRSGAQTQY
TRBV20-1 | TRBD2 | SAREASGMSSYNEQF
TRBV27 | TRBD2 | ASSSLAGRSTDTQY
TRBV5-6 | . | ASSWIGVDGGDAQY
TRBV2 | . | ASSDRPWDSNQPQH
TRBV27 | . | ASSLRSGANVLT
TRBV7-9 | . | ASSLAHTGGSTDTQY
TRBV29-1 | . | SVRGGDRGDGYGYA
TRBV19 | . | ASTLTMYSNQPQH
TRBV7-9 | TRBD1 | ASSDSVATGGSDTQY
TRBV12-3/TRBV12-4 | . | ASGRQDTNTEAF
TRBV6-1 | . | ASGHTSSYEQY
TRBV7-9 | . | ASSLVGAGANVLT
TRBV11-2 | . | ASTKGGTNTEAF
TRBV13 | . | ASSTGGTETQY
TRBV7-9 | . | ASSPRSGETEAF
TRBV6-2/TRBV6-3 | TRBD1 | ASSYLGTGVSQPQH